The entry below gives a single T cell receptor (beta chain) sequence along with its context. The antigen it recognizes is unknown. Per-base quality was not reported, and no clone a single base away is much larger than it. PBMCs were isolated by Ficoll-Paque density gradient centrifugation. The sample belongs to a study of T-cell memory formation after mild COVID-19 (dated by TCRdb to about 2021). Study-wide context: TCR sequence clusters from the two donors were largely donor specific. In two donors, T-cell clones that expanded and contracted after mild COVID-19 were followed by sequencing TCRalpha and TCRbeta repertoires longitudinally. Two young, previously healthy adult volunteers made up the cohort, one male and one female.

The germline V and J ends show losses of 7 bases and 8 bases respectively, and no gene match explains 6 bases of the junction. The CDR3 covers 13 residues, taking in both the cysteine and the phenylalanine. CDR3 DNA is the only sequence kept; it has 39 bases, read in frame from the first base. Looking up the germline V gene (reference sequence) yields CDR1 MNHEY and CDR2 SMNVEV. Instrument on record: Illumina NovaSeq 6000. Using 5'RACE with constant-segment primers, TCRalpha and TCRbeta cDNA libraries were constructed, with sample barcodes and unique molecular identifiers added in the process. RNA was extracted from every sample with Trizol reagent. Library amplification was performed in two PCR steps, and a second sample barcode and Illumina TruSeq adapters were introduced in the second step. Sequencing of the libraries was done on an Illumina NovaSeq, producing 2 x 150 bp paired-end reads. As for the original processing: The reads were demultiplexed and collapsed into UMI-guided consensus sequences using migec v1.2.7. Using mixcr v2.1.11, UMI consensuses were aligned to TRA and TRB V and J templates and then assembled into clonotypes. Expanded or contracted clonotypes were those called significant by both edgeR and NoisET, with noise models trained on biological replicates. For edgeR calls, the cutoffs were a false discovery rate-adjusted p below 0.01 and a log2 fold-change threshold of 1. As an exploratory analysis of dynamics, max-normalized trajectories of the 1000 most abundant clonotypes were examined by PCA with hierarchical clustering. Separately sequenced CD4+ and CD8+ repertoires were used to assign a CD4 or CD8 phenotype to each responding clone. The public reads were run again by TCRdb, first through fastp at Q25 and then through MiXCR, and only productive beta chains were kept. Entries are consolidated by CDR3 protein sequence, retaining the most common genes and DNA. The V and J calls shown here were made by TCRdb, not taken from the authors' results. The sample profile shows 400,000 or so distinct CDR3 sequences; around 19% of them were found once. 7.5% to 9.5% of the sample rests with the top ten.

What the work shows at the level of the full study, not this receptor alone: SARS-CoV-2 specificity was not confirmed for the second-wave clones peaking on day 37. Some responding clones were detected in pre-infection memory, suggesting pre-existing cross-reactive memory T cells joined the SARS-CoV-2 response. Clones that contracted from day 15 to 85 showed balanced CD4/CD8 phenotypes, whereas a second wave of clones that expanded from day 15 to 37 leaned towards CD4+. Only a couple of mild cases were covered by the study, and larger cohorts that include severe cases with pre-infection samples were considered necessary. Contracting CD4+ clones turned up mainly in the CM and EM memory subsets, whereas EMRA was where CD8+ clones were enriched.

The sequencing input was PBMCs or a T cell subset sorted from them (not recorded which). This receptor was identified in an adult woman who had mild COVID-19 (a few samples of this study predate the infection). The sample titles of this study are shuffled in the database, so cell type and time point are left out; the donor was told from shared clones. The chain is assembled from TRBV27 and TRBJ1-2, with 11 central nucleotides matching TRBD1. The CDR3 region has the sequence CASTDRGLGGYTF. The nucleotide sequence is TGTGCCAGCACGGACAGGGGGCTCGGGGGCTACACCTTC.